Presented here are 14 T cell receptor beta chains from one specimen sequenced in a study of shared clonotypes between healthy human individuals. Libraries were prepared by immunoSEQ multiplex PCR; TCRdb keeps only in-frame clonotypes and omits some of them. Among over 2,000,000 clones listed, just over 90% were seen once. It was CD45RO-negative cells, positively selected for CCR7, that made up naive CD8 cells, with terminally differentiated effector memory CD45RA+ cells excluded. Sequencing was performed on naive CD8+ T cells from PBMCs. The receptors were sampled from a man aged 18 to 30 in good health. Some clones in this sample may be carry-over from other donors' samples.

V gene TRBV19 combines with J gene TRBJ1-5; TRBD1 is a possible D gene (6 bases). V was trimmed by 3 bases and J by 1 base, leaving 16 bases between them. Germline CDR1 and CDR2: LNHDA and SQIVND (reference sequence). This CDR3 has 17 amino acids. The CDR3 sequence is CASSIGSFGGSNQPQHF. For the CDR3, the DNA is TGTGCCAGTAGTATCGGTAGTTTCGGGGGCAGCAATCAGCCCCAGCATTTT.

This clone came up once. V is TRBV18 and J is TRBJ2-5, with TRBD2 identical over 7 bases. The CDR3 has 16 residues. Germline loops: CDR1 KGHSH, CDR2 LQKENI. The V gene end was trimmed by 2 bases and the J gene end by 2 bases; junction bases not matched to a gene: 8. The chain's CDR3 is CASSPARLAAQETQYF. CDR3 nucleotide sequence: TGTGCCAGCTCACCAGCTAGACTAGCAGCTCAAGAGACCCAGTACTTC.

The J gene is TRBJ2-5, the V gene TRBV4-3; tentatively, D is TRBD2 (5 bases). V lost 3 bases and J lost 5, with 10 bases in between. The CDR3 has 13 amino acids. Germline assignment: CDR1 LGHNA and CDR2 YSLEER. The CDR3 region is CASSQAGGETQYF. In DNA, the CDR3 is TGCGCCAGCAGCCAGGCAGGAGGCGAGACCCAGTACTTC.

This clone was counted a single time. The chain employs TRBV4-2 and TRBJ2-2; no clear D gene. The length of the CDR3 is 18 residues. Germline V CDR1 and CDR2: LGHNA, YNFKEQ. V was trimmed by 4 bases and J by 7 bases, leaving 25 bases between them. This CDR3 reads CASSPDRVASLVDGELFF. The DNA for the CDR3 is TGTGCCAGCAGCCCCGATCGGGTAGCCAGTCTGGTGGACGGGGAGCTGTTTTTT.

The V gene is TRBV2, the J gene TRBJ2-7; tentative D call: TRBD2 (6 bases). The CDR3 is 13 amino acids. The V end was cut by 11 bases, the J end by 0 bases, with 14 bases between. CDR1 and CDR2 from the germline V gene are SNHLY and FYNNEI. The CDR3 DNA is TGTGCCGGCCTAGGGAGGAGCTCCTACGAGCAGTACTTC. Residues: CAGLGRSSYEQYF.

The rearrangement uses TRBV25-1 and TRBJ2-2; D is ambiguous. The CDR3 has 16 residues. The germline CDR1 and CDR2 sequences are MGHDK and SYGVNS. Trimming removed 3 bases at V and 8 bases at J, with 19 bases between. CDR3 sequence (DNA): TGTGCCAGCAGTGAGTCCGGGCTCGGAATGGGAGGGGAGCTGTTTTTT. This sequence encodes CASSESGLGMGGELFF.

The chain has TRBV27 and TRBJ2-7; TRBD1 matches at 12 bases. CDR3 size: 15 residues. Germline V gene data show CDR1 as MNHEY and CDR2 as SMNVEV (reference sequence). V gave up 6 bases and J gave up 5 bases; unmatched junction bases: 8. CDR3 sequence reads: CASSLGTGGTNEQYF. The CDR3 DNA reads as TGTGCCAGCAGCCTCGGGACAGGGGGCACTAACGAGCAGTACTTC.

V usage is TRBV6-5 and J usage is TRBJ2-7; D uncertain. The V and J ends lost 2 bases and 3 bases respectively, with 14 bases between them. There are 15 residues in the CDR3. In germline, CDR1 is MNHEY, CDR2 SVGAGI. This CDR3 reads CASSYVGSLGYEQYF. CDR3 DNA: TGTGCCAGCAGTTACGTCGGCAGCTTGGGCTACGAGCAGTACTTC.

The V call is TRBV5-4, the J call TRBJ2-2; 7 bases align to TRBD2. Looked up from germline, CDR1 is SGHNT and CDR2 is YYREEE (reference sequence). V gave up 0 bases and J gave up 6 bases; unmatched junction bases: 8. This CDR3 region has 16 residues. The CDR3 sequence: CASSLESGVGAGELFF. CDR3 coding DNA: TGTGCCAGCAGCTTGGAAAGCGGGGTCGGAGCCGGGGAGCTGTTTTTT. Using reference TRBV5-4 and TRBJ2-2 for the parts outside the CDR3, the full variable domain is ETGVTQSPTHLIKTRGQQVTLRCSSQSGHNTVSWYQQALGQGPQFIFQYYREEENGRGNFPPRFSGLQFPNYSSELNVNALELDDSALYLCASSLESGVGAGELFFGEGSRLTVL.

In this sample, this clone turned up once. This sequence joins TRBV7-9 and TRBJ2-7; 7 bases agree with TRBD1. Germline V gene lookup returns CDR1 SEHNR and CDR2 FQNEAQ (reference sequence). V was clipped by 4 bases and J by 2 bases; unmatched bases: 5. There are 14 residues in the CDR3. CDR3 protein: CASSSTGITYEQYF. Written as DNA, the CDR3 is TGTGCCAGCAGCTCGACAGGGATCACCTACGAGCAGTACTTC.

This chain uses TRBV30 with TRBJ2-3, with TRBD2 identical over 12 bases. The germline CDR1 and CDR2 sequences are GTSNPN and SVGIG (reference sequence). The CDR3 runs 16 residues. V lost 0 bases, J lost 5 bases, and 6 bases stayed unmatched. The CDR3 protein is CAWSVLRLAGVDTQYF. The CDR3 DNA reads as TGTGCCTGGAGTGTCTTGAGACTAGCGGGAGTAGATACGCAGTATTTT.

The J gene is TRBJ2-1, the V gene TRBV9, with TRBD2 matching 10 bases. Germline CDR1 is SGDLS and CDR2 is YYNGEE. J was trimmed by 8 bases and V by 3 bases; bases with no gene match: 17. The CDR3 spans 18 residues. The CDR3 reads CASSASQLLAGLGDEQFF. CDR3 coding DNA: TGTGCCAGCAGCGCTTCGCAACTACTAGCGGGACTAGGCGATGAGCAGTTCTTC.

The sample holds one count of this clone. The DNA for the CDR3 is TGTGCCTGGAGTGTGAAAGGCCCCCCGGTCTTCCACGAGCAGTACTTC. This encodes CAWSVKGPPVFHEQYF. The chain combines TRBV30 with TRBJ2-7; D remains ambiguous. CDR1 and CDR2 (germline): GTSNPN, SVGIG (reference sequence). CDR3 size: 16 residues. The germline V and J ends were trimmed by 0 bases and 5 bases, with 20 bases remaining between them. The full variable domain, its missing parts supplied by reference TRBV30 and TRBJ2-7, is SQTIHQWPATLVQPVGSPLSLECTVEGTSNPNLYWYRQAAGRGLQLLFYSVGIGQISSEVPQNLSASRPQDRQFILSSKKLLLSDSGFYLCAWSVKGPPVFHEQYFGPGTRLTVT.

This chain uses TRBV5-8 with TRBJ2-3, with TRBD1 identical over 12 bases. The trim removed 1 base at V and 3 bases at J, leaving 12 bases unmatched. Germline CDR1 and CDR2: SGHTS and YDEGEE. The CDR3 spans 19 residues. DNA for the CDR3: TGTGCCAGCAGCTTGTGGGGGACAGGGGGCGAGGGTTTAACAGATACGCAGTATTTT. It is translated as CASSLWGTGGEGLTDTQYF.